Below are 26 T cell receptor beta chains sequenced from a single sample in a study of blood T cell repertoires in COVID-19. TCRdb's table, derived via immunoSEQ multiplex PCR, lists solely in-frame clones and lacks some. The top ten hold about 6.1% of the sample, which has roughly 36,000 clones, around 85% seen once. The specimen was peripheral blood. These receptor sequences come from a man between 60 and 75 years old with active COVID-19.

This chain joins TRBV9 and TRBJ2-1, with 14 bases lining up with TRBD2. The CDR3 has 21 residues. Germline CDR1 SGDLS, CDR2 YYNGEE. V shed 0 bases and J 0 bases; nucleotides not matched to a gene: 11. Here the CDR3 reads CASSVEGAGTSGRASYNEQFF. The CDR3 DNA reads TGTGCCAGCAGCGTAGAGGGGGCCGGGACTAGCGGGAGAGCCTCCTACAATGAGCAGTTCTTC.

The V and J genes are TRBV14 and TRBJ1-2; D is unresolved. The V and J ends lost 0 bases and 8 bases respectively, with 28 bases between them. CDR1 is SGHDN and CDR2 is FVKESK in the germline V gene. There are 19 residues in the CDR3. The CDR3 DNA is TGTGCCAGCAGCCAAGAAGTACGGACCGGGGTAATCTTAAGCGGCGGCTACACCTTC. Amino acids: CASSQEVRTGVILSGGYTF.

The rearrangement links TRBV27 to TRBJ1-1; 7 bases match TRBD1. This CDR3 region has 14 residues. Trimming cost V 6 bases and J 6 bases; bases outside gene matches: 10. Germline loops: CDR1 MNHEY, CDR2 SMNVEV (reference sequence). CDR3 amino acids: CASSPGQVMAEAFF. DNA for the CDR3: TGTGCCAGCAGCCCCGGACAGGTGATGGCTGAAGCTTTCTTT.

The chain joins TRBV18 to TRBJ1-1, with TRBD1 identical over 8 bases. After removal of 2 bases from V and 7 bases from J, the junction contained 6 bases not matched to a gene. This CDR3 is built from 14 residues. Germline assignment: CDR1 KGHSH and CDR2 LQKENI. CDR3 region: CASSPGQGNFEAFF. The CDR3 DNA follows: TGTGCCAGCTCACCAGGACAGGGAAACTTTGAAGCTTTCTTT.

The chain joins TRBV6-2 or TRBV6-3 to TRBJ2-2; 11 bases agree with TRBD1. Germline CDR1 is MNHEY and CDR2 is SVGEGT. Trimming cost V 4 bases and J 8 bases; bases outside gene matches: 12. The length of the CDR3 is 17 residues. The CDR3 spells CASSSIPRTGGLGELFF. Written as DNA, the CDR3 is TGTGCCAGCAGTTCCATCCCCAGGACAGGGGGCTTGGGGGAGCTGTTTTTT.

A few counts support this clone. This chain links TRBV3-1 (or the pseudogene TRBV3-2) with TRBJ2-7; D unclear. This CDR3 has 12 residues. V dropped 2 bases and J dropped 1 base, with 3 bases sitting between them. The V gene's germline CDR1 is LGHDT and CDR2 YNNKEL (reference sequence). CDR3 region: CASSQTSYEQYF. DNA for the CDR3: TGTGCCAGCAGCCAAACATCCTACGAGCAGTACTTC.

The gene calls are TRBV7-8 and TRBJ2-7; D is ambiguous. CDR1 is SGHVS and CDR2 is FQNEAQ in the germline V gene. CDR3 size: 12 residues. Trimming removed 5 bases at V and 5 bases at J, with 10 bases between. The CDR3 protein is CASSPSVNEQYV. Here the CDR3 DNA reads TGTGCCAGCAGCCCATCGGTCAACGAGCAGTACGTC.

Here the CDR3 DNA reads TGCGCCAGCAGCTTGGACAGTCCCAACTACAATGAGCAGTTCTTC. Amino acid sequence: CASSLDSPNYNEQFF. V gene TRBV5-1 combines with J gene TRBJ2-1, with D uncertain. Trimming stripped 0 bases from V and 3 bases from J, with 10 bases between. The CDR3 sequence is 15 residues long. CDR1 is SGHRS and CDR2 is YFSETQ in the germline V gene.

A few counts support this clone. V usage is TRBV2 and J usage is TRBJ1-1; 7 bases are a match to TRBD1. Germline V lookup: CDR1 SNHLY, CDR2 FYNNEI. With V trimmed by 8 bases and J by 7 bases, 4 bases remained unmatched. There are 11 residues in the CDR3. The CDR3 spells CASGWTGEAFF. DNA for the CDR3: TGTGCCAGCGGATGGACAGGTGAAGCTTTCTTT.

The V call is TRBV4-1, the J call TRBJ2-1; TRBD2 matches at 12 bases. The CDR3 is 18 residues long. The germline V gene has CDR1 MGHRA and CDR2 YSYEKL. V gave up 4 bases and J gave up 2 bases; unmatched junction bases: 9. CDR3 protein: CASSPRTSGTSTYNEQFF. CDR3 bases: TGCGCCAGCAGCCCACGGACTAGCGGGACATCTACCTACAATGAGCAGTTCTTC.

This rearrangement joins TRBV6-1 to TRBJ2-4; TRBD2 is a possible D gene (6 bases). CDR1 is MNHNS and CDR2 is SASEGT in the germline V gene. Trimming took 6 bases from V and 0 from J, leaving 18 bases between them. CDR3 length: 17 residues. CDR3 in amino acids: CASSENISGLAKNIQYF. CDR3 bases: TGTGCCAGCAGCGAAAACATTAGCGGACTAGCCAAAAACATTCAGTACTTC.

This clone appeared a single time. V is TRBV5-1 and J is TRBJ1-1, with TRBD1 matching over 7 bases. Germline-derived CDR1 and CDR2 are SGHRS and YFSETQ. The CDR3 runs 12 residues. The trim removed 4 bases at V and 7 bases at J, leaving 4 bases unmatched. Here the CDR3 DNA reads TGCGCCAGCAGCCTGGGGGACAGTGAAGCTTTCTTT. Translation: CASSLGDSEAFF.

This clone was seen a single time. The chain combines TRBV28 with TRBJ2-5; D is possibly TRBD2 (5 bases). Germline V CDR1 and CDR2: MDHEN, SYDVKM. The V end was cut by 6 bases, the J end by 4 bases, with 12 bases between. There are 13 residues in the CDR3. This chain's CDR3 is CASSQGLRETQYF. CDR3 sequence (DNA): TGTGCCAGCAGCCAAGGACTGAGAGAGACCCAGTACTTC.

This chain links TRBV20-1 with TRBJ2-1, with D perhaps TRBD1 (5 bases). V was pared by 6 bases and J by 12 bases, with 12 bases between. Germline V gene sequence: CDR1 DFQATT, CDR2 SNEGSKA (reference sequence). The CDR3 spans 10 residues. The CDR3 spells CSARGEPQFF. DNA of the CDR3: TGCAGTGCAAGGGGCGAGCCGCAGTTCTTC.

The CDR3 here is CASSPPLVSSGTDTQYF. The CDR3 bases are TGTGCCAGCTCACCACCTCTAGTGTCTAGCGGGACAGATACGCAGTATTTT. The chain couples TRBV18 to TRBJ2-3, with TRBD2 matching 8 bases. Looked up from germline, CDR1 is KGHSH and CDR2 is LQKENI. The J segment lost 3 bases and the V segment lost 0 bases, leaving 8 bases of the junction unmatched. The CDR3 is made up of 17 amino acids. Using reference TRBV18 and TRBJ2-3 for the parts outside the CDR3, the full variable domain is NAGVMQNPRHLVRRRGQEARLRCSPMKGHSHVYWYRQLPEEGLKFMVYLQKENIIDESGMPKERFSAEFPKEGPSILRIQQVVRGDSAAYFCASSPPLVSSGTDTQYFGPGTRLTVL.

CDR3 DNA: TGCGCCAGCAGCACAGCCTCGCGGGGGGTAGTCAGCGATGAGCAGTTCTTC. This codes for CASSTASRGVVSDEQFF. The chain recombines TRBV5-1 with TRBJ2-1, with 8 bases fitting TRBD2. CDR1 is SGHRS and CDR2 is YFSETQ in the germline V gene. V dropped 4 bases and J dropped 8; count of bases not matched to a gene: 17. There are 17 residues in the CDR3.

The V and J genes are TRBV19 and TRBJ1-5; 8 bases are shared with TRBD1. After removal of 4 bases from V and 5 bases from J, the junction contained 7 bases not matched to a gene. This CDR3 comprises 15 residues. Germline V gives CDR1 LNHDA, CDR2 SQIVND (reference sequence). CDR3 coding DNA: TGTGCCAGTAGTACCCCGGACAGGGAGTATCAGCCCCAGCATTTT. Amino acids: CASSTPDREYQPQHF.

The rearrangement links TRBV29-1 to TRBJ1-3; D unresolved. Germline CDR1 is SQVTM and CDR2 is ANQGSEA. The V and J ends lost 4 bases and 0 bases respectively, with 7 bases between them. This CDR3 has 13 amino acids. The CDR3 spells CSVGDLSGNTIYF. CDR3 nucleotides: TGCAGCGTTGGCGATCTCTCTGGAAACACCATATATTTT.

This chain joins TRBV28 and TRBJ2-7; D gene uncertain. Germline CDR1 and CDR2: MDHEN and SYDVKM. The ends were cut back, 5 bases at V and 0 bases at J, with 5 bases in the middle. The CDR3 consists of 12 residues. The DNA for the CDR3 is TGTGCCAGCAGTCCCAGCTCCTACGAGCAGTACGTC. Protein sequence: CASSPSSYEQYV.

The gene calls are TRBV11-2 and TRBJ1-2; 9 positions match TRBD1. With 4 bases clipped from V and 7 bases from J, the junction kept 7 bases outside the gene matches. Per the germline V gene, CDR1 is SGHAT and CDR2 is FQNNGV. This CDR3 spans 14 amino acids. The CDR3 loop is CASSSSRQGGGYTF. For the CDR3, the DNA is TGTGCCAGCAGCTCCTCCCGACAGGGGGGTGGCTACACCTTC. Combining the CDR3 with reference TRBV11-2 and TRBJ1-2 gives the whole variable domain EAGVAQSPRYKIIEKRQSVAFWCNPISGHATLYWYQQILGQGPKLLIQFQNNGVVDDSQLPKDRFSAERLKGVDSTLKIQPAKLEDSAVYLCASSSSRQGGGYTFGSGTRLTVV.

This chain links TRBV20-1 with TRBJ2-3; 7 bases are a match to TRBD2. The CDR3 consists of 16 residues. Trimming at V came to 3 bases and at J to 0 bases, leaving 9 bases not matched to a gene. Germline assignment: CDR1 DFQATT and CDR2 SNEGSKA (reference sequence). The CDR3 loop is CSASLRERSSTDTQYF. The CDR3 DNA reads as TGCAGTGCTAGTTTGCGGGAGCGTTCTAGCACAGATACGCAGTATTTT.

CDR3 loop: CASSDPDRGAYNEQFF. CDR3 in DNA: TGTGCCAGCAGTGACCCTGATCGCGGGGCCTACAATGAGCAGTTCTTC. This chain uses TRBV6-4 with TRBJ2-1, with TRBD2 as a possible D gene (6 bases). V gave up 2 bases and J gave up 2 bases, with 13 bases separating them. There are 16 residues in the CDR3. The V gene's germline CDR1 is MRHNA and CDR2 SNTAGT.

This sequence joins TRBV3-1 (or the pseudogene TRBV3-2) and TRBJ2-4; D is possibly TRBD2 (5 bases). Trimming took off 3 bases at V and 1 base at J, with 13 bases between the two ends. CDR1 is LGHDT and CDR2 is YNNKEL in the germline V gene (reference sequence). The CDR3 has 16 amino acids. DNA for the CDR3: TGTGCCAGCAGCCACTGGGGAGAACCCGCCAAAAACATTCAGTACTTC. Its translation: CASSHWGEPAKNIQYF.

This chain joins TRBV5-3 and TRBJ2-1, with no clear D. TRBV5-3 is classed as an ORF, of uncertain function. There are 18 residues in the CDR3. Trimming removed 1 base from V and 0 bases from J, with 17 bases in between. The CDR3 DNA is TGTGCCAGAAGCTTGAGCCCGGTGCATTCAAGCTCCTACAATGAGCAGTTCTTC. This codes for CARSLSPVHSSSYNEQFF.

This chain links TRBV7-2 with TRBJ2-3, with a possible D match to TRBD2 (6 bases). The CDR3 length is 14 residues. Trimming stripped 6 bases from V and 4 bases from J, with 14 bases between. Germline V gene sequence: CDR1 SGHTA, CDR2 FQGNSA. CDR3 DNA sequence: TGTGCCAGCAGAAGGGAGGCGAATGCAGATACGCAGTATTTT. Protein product: CASRREANADTQYF.

This clone occurred a few times. V usage is TRBV28 and J usage is TRBJ2-2; D ambiguous. The V gene lost 3 bases and the J gene lost 2 bases, with 4 bases spanning the gap. CDR1 and CDR2 from the germline V gene are MDHEN and SYDVKM. This CDR3 region has 13 residues. Here the CDR3 reads CASSFYNTGELFF. The DNA for the CDR3 is TGTGCCAGCAGTTTCTATAACACCGGGGAGCTGTTTTTT.